Below are 18 T cell receptor beta chains sequenced from a single sample in a study of tumor and adjacent non-tumor tissue in lung cancer. TCRbeta libraries were built with three rounds of nested PCR, modified from ARM-PCR. From the multiplex PCR reads, TCRdb called clonotypes with MiXCR, one entry per CDR3 protein. The sample gives fewer than 130,000 distinct CDR3 sequences, approximately 84% of which show up once; 22% is in the top ten. RNA was extracted from bulk tissue without any cell sorting. Sequencing was carried out using lung tumor tissue. The receptors derive from a man in his 70s with non-small cell lung cancer.

Details on this clonotype: One end of the junction does not line up with germline, which may come from a read error. The genes are TRBV6-2 or TRBV6-3 and TRBJ2-1; TRBD2 aligns across 8 bases. Germline V lookup: CDR1 MNHEY, CDR2 SVGEGT. The CDR3 is 15 residues long. For the CDR3, the DNA is TGTGCCAGCGGTCAGGGACTAGGCAATACCAATGAGCAGCTCTTC. This gives the protein CASGQGLGNTNEQLF.

A word on this clonotype: One junction end does not reproduce the germline sequence, and a read error may be involved. The chain combines TRBV6-2 or TRBV6-3 with TRBJ2-1; 7 nucleotides match TRBD1. The CDR3 covers 13 residues. Germline CDR1 and CDR2: MNHEY and SVGEGT. CDR3 sequence reads: CASNRGGYNEHFF. CDR3 bases: TGTGCCAGCAACAGGGGCGGTTACAACGAGCACTTCTTC.

This clonotype was picked up a small number of times. The CDR3: CAVGRRLADSYEQYF. CDR3 coding DNA: TGTGCCGTTGGAAGGAGACTAGCTGATTCTTACGAGCAGTACTTC. V gene TRBV6-5 combines with J gene TRBJ2-7, with 7 bases matching TRBD2. The CDR3 has 15 residues. The ends lost 11 bases at V and 4 bases at J; junction bases unmatched: 17. The germline V gene has CDR1 MNHEY and CDR2 SVGAGI.

A remark on this clonotype: One junction end does not reproduce the germline sequence, and a read error may be involved. The rearrangement joins TRBV5-6 to TRBJ2-5; D uncertain. The CDR3 covers 14 residues. Looked up from germline, CDR1 is SGHDT and CDR2 is YYEEEE. CDR3 sequence reads: CGSNLQLVQETQYF. The DNA for the CDR3 is TGTGGCAGCAACCTACAACTCGTACAAGAGACCCAGTACTTC.

As regards this clonotype: One junction end does not reproduce the germline sequence, and a read error may be involved. The V gene is TRBV6-5, the J gene TRBJ2-2; the match to TRBD2 covers 10 bases. Germline V gene data show CDR1 as MNHEY and CDR2 as SVGAGI. The CDR3 covers 17 residues. The DNA of the CDR3 is TGTGTCAGCAGTTACTCGTTAGCGGGAGGTAACACCGGGGAGCTGTTATTT. Protein sequence: CVSSYSLAGGNTGELLF.

In the case of this clonotype: An end of the junction differs from the germline gene, which may be a read error. The V and J genes are TRBV20-1 and TRBJ1-3, with 10 positions matching TRBD1. The CDR3 sequence is 16 residues long. Germline V gene sequence: CDR1 DFQATT, CDR2 SNEGSKA (reference sequence). CDR3 loop: CNAPAGQGFSGTTIYF. The CDR3 DNA follows: TGCAATGCTCCAGCGGGACAGGGGTTCTCTGGAACCACCATATATTTT.

As concerns this clonotype: One junction end disagrees with the germline gene, perhaps due to a read error. The chain employs TRBV11-1 and TRBJ2-1; the D gene is possibly TRBD1 (6 bases). This CDR3 region has 14 residues. In germline, CDR1 is SGHAT, CDR2 FQDESV (reference sequence). CDR3 DNA sequence: TGTGCTAGCAGCTTAGACAGGCATTTCAAAGAGCAATTCTTC. This encodes CASSLDRHFKEQFF.

This clonotype was counted a few times. One junction end disagrees with the germline gene, perhaps due to a read error. V is TRBV11-3 and J is TRBJ2-5, with TRBD2 as a possible D gene (7 bases). The CDR3 totals 14 residues. Germline V gene lookup returns CDR1 SGHNT and CDR2 YENEEA. CDR3 DNA sequence: TGTACCAACACTTCCGGCTGGGGGCGGGAGACCCAGCACTTC. The encoded protein is CTNTSGWGRETQHF. Variable domain in full (rest from reference TRBV11-3 and TRBJ2-5): EAGVVQSPRYKIIEKKQPVAFWCNPISGHNTLYWYLQNLGQGPELLIRYENEEAVDDSQLPKDRFSAERLKGVDSTLKIQPAELGDSAVYLCTNTSGWGRETQHFGPGTRLLVL.

As to this clonotype: Since a much larger clone is just one base distant, this may be a read error. The CDR3: CSPGQINQPQHF. CDR3 coding DNA: TGCAGTCCTGGGCAGATAAATCAGCCCCAGCATTTT. This rearrangement joins TRBV20-1 to TRBJ1-5; D gene ambiguous. Germline CDR1 DFQATT, CDR2 SNEGSKA (reference sequence). This CDR3 has 12 amino acids. Between the trimmed V and J ends, which lost 8 bases and 4 bases, there was a span of 12 bases.

This sequence joins TRBV12-3 or TRBV12-4 and TRBJ1-4, with D possibly being TRBD1 (6 bases). There are 15 residues in the CDR3. The ends were cut back, 6 bases at V and 4 bases at J, with 15 bases in the middle. The CDR3 here is CASSIQGGINEKLFF. The CDR3 bases are TGTGCCAGCAGCATACAGGGAGGGATTAATGAAAAACTGTTTTTT.

About this clonotype: A read error is possible here, since a much larger clone lies one base away. The chain combines TRBV20-1 with TRBJ1-1, with D hard to call. V gave up 3 bases and J gave up 5 bases, with 13 bases separating them. Germline CDR1 reads DFQATT; CDR2 reads SNEGSKA (reference sequence). The CDR3 has 13 amino acids. CDR3 bases: TGCAGTGCTAGGATAGCCAGCGGGACTGAAGCTTTCTTT. Protein: CSARIASGTEAFF.

In the case of this clonotype: A much bigger clone sits one base away, suggesting this may be a read error. This chain connects TRBV5-4 to TRBJ2-1; TRBD1 is a possible D gene (5 bases). CDR3 length equals 17 residues. Germline CDR1 and CDR2: SGHNT and YYREEE (reference sequence). Trimming took off 1 base at V and 1 base at J, with 15 bases between the two ends. The CDR3 region is CASSLLLGAESYNEQFF. DNA for the CDR3: TGTGCCAGCAGCTTGCTCCTTGGGGCAGAGTCCTACAATGAGCAGTTCTTC.

Note on this clonotype: One end of the junction varies from germline; a read error may be responsible. CDR3 residues: CASSLSWDTHYF. CDR3 sequence (DNA): TGTGCGAGCAGCTTGAGTTGGGATACACACTATTTT. The chain couples TRBV5-5 to TRBJ2-3; D not resolved. This CDR3 is 12 amino acids long. Germline V gene data show CDR1 as SGHKS and CDR2 as YYEKEE (reference sequence).

As regards this clonotype: This may be a read error, as it is one base from a much larger clone. The rearrangement uses TRBV5-1 and TRBJ1-2, with a tentative D call TRBD1 (6 bases). CDR3 size: 15 residues. CDR1 SGHRS and CDR2 YFSETQ come from the germline V gene. The chain's CDR3 is CASNLGGTSNYGYTF. In nucleotides, the CDR3 is TGCGCCAGCAACTTGGGGGGGACATCTAACTATGGCTACACCTTC.

This clonotype showed up many times. This chain joins TRBV12-3 or TRBV12-4 and TRBJ2-3; 8 positions agree with TRBD1. The trim removed 5 bases at V and 2 bases at J, leaving 6 bases unmatched. This CDR3 spans 15 amino acids. The CDR3 DNA follows: TGTGCCAGCAGTGGGGGACAGGTTCACACAGATACGCAGTATTTT. Protein product: CASSGGQVHTDTQYF.

This sequence joins TRBV11-2 and TRBJ2-7; D could derive from TRBD1 or TRBD2 (5 bases each). Germline CDR1 is SGHAT and CDR2 is FQNNGV. Trimming took off 5 bases at V and 0 bases at J, with 20 bases between the two ends. The CDR3 sequence is 17 residues long. CDR3 loop: CASSRGHITISSYEQYF. The CDR3 DNA sequence: TGTGCCAGCAGCCGGGGCCATATCACAATATCCTCCTACGAGCAGTACTTC.

The V gene is TRBV5-1, the J gene TRBJ1-4; TRBD1 aligns across 7 bases. Germline CDR1 and CDR2: SGHRS and YFSETQ. The ends lost 4 bases at V and 5 bases at J; junction bases unmatched: 5. CDR3 length: 14 residues. Written as DNA, the CDR3 is TGCGCCAGCAGCCTGGGACAGCAAAATGAAAAACTGTTTTTT. As protein: CASSLGQQNEKLFF.

With regard to this clonotype: One junction end does not reproduce the germline sequence, and a read error may be involved. The chain has TRBV6-6 and TRBJ1-5, with a possible D match to TRBD1 (5 bases). Germline V CDR1 and CDR2: MNHNY, SVGAGI (reference sequence). The CDR3 is made up of 16 amino acids. CDR3 residues: CVSSSSDRGSNQPQRF. The CDR3 DNA follows: TGTGTCAGCAGTTCTAGTGACAGAGGCAGCAATCAGCCCCAGCGTTTT.